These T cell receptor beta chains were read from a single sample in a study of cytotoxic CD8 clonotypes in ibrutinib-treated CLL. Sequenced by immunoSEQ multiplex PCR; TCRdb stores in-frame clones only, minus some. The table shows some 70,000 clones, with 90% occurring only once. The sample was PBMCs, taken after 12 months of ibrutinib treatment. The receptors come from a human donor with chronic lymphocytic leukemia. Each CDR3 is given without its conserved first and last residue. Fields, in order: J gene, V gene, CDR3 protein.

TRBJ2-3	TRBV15	ATSRDHSGTQY
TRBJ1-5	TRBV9	ASSAGHNNQPQH
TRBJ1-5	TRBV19	ASSPRDRKVGQPQH
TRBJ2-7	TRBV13	ASSPGTGRSYEQY
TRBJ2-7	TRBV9	ASSDGDSYEQY
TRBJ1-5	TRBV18	ASSLTGHSNQPQH
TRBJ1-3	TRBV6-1	ASRGTGIRNTIY
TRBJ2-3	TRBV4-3	ASSPGLATDTQY
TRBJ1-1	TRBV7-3	ASSLQGGAEAF
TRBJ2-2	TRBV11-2	ASSDRLGELF
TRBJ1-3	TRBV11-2	ASSRDRTGNTIY
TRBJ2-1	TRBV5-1	ASSWGQGNEQF
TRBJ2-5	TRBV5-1	ASRGGARETQY
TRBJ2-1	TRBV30	AWRALPGRNNEQF
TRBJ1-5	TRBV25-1	ASSLGTGNQPQH
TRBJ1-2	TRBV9	ASSVDAGPHYGYT
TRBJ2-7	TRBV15	ATSIAGRADSYEQY
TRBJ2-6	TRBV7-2	ASNRARTSSGANVLT
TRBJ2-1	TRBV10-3	AIREGSSYNEQF
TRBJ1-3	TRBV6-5	ASRGTASSGNTIY
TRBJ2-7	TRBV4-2	ASSHTTETYEQY
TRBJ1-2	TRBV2	ASTSGYGYT
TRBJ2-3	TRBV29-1	SVEFSGRAQY
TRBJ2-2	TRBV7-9	ASSLGRGADTGELF
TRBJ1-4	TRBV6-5	ASKPTGRSEKLF
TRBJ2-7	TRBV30	AWMPPLGLTFYEQY
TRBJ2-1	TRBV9	ASTRRGLAGGPFFKSEQF
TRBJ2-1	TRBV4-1	ASSPRGVGYNEQF
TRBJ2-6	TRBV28	ASSFTGAGANVLT
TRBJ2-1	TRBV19	ASSMERELVFDEQF
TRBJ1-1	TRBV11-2	ASSPSTQTGNTEAF
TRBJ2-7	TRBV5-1	ASSLELTGGREQY
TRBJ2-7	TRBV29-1	SVGGERLQQY
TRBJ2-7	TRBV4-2	ASSQARTGTRFYEQY
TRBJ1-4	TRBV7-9	ASNRGHEKLF
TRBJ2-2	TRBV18	ASSPPAGLGGELF
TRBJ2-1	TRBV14	ASSLRNEQF
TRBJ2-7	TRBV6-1	ASSLQKTGSYEQY
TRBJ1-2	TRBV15	ATSRDPKILTQYGYT
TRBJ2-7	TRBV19	ASSIQRQSSYEQY
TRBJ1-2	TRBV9	ASSGRDRAVVGYT
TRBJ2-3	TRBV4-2	ASSPRLAGRLDTQY
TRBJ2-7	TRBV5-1	ASSLSPSGASGSYEQY
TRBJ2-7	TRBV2	ASSEGGNRYEQY
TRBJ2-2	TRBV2	ASSLRTGELF
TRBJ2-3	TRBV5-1	ASGPPWGSAGGLDTQY
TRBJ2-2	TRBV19	ASRKREFQGNTGELF
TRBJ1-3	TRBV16	ASSQSTGNTIY
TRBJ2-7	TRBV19	ASRTGDGVDEQY
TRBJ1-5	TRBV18	ASSPGTSNQPQH
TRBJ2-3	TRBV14	ASSPGTVNTDTQY
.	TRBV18	ASSPVGTGNTYEQY
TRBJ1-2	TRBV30	ALGWPGVKETRMGAYGYT
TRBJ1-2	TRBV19	ASTSPRDREGYGYT
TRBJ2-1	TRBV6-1	ASSEGTRSDAEQF
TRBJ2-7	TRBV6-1	ASSERNWDYSYEQY
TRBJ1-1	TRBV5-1	ASSLDLEAF
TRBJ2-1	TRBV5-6	ASSFFRLINEQF
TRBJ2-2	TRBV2	ASSVKGFGTGELF